A single sample is the source of the 27 T cell receptor beta chains below, sequenced in a study of cytotoxic CD8 clonotypes in ibrutinib-treated CLL (dated by TCRdb to about 2021). The library was prepared using the immunoSEQ multiplex PCR assay. TCRdb holds this immuneACCESS table with in-frame rearrangements only. Some clones are missing; in checked studies, unresolved V genes explain under half, and the rest has no known cause. Across this sample there are 130,000 or so clones, with approximately 83% seen only once. Under 2.5% of the sample rests with the top ten. In light of the paper, this sample's time point label describes: 20 to 25 months on ibrutinib. The material sequenced was PBMCs, taken after 24 months of ibrutinib treatment. These receptors were obtained from a human donor with chronic lymphocytic leukemia.

The V call is TRBV7-3, the J call TRBJ1-1, with no clear D. Germline V gene lookup returns CDR1 SGHTA and CDR2 FQGTGA. The CDR3 is 14 residues long. The germline V and J ends were trimmed by 5 bases and 0 bases, with 10 bases remaining between them. In DNA, the CDR3 is TGTGCCAGCAGCCCCACGGGGATGAACACTGAAGCTTTCTTT. Amino acid sequence: CASSPTGMNTEAFF.

V gene TRBV11-2 combines with J gene TRBJ2-3; the match to TRBD2 covers 7 bases. J gave up 3 bases and V 7 bases, and 7 bases lay outside the gene matches. Germline V gene sequence: CDR1 SGHAT, CDR2 FQNNGV. The CDR3 is 14 amino acids. The CDR3 DNA is TGTGCCAGCACCCGGCGGGGGAGTACAGATACGCAGTATTTT. This codes for CASTRRGSTDTQYF.

This chain links TRBV28 with TRBJ2-2; perhaps TRBD1 as D (5 bases). V was pared by 6 bases and J by 5 bases, with 7 bases between. The CDR3 sequence is 12 residues long. CDR1 is MDHEN, CDR2 SYDVKM, per germline. CDR3 nucleotide sequence: TGTGCCAGCAGGTCAGGGACCGGGGAGCTGTTTTTT. Translation gives CASRSGTGELFF.

V and J are TRBV18 and TRBJ2-3; D uncertain. In germline, CDR1 is KGHSH, CDR2 LQKENI. V was clipped by 2 bases and J by 0 bases, with 9 bases between them. There are 15 residues in the CDR3. The CDR3 loop is CASSPGVSSTDTQYF. The DNA for the CDR3 is TGTGCCAGCTCACCAGGCGTGTCTAGCACAGATACGCAGTATTTT. Supplemented by reference TRBV18 and TRBJ2-3, the full variable domain reads NAGVMQNPRHLVRRRGQEARLRCSPMKGHSHVYWYRQLPEEGLKFMVYLQKENIIDESGMPKERFSAEFPKEGPSILRIQQVVRGDSAAYFCASSPGVSSTDTQYFGPGTRLTVL.

The chain is built from TRBV18 and TRBJ2-5; the match to TRBD1 covers 7 bases. V shed 3 bases, J shed 4 bases, and the junction held 5 bases outside the gene matches. The CDR3 covers 14 residues. Germline CDR1 is KGHSH and CDR2 is LQKENI. The CDR3: CASSPTGMGETQYF. The CDR3 nucleotides read TGTGCCAGCTCACCGACAGGGATGGGAGAGACCCAGTACTTC.

The V call is TRBV4-3, the J call TRBJ2-3; 8 bases are shared with TRBD2. Germline V gene data show CDR1 as LGHNA and CDR2 as YSLEER. The CDR3 is made up of 18 amino acids. V shed 0 bases and J 0 bases; nucleotides not matched to a gene: 8. CDR3 in amino acids: CASSQDGSGGFSTDTQYF. The CDR3, as DNA: TGCGCCAGCAGCCAAGATGGGAGCGGGGGCTTTAGCACAGATACGCAGTATTTT.

J is TRBJ1-5 and V is TRBV28; TRBD1 matches at 9 bases. Trimming removed 6 bases from V and 0 bases from J; junction bases left unmatched: 15. Germline lookup yields CDR1 MDHEN and CDR2 SYDVKM. The CDR3 sequence is 19 residues long. This CDR3 reads CASRPRDRVLVNSNQPQHF. DNA of the CDR3: TGTGCCAGCAGACCCCGGGACAGGGTACTCGTAAATAGCAATCAGCCCCAGCATTTT.

The chain carries TRBV4-1 and TRBJ2-3; 7 bases line up with TRBD1. Per the germline V gene, CDR1 is MGHRA and CDR2 is YSYEKL. With V trimmed by 2 bases and J by 2 bases, 7 bases remained unmatched. This CDR3 comprises 16 residues. CDR3 in amino acids: CASSQSSGGVTDTQYF. CDR3 coding DNA: TGCGCCAGCAGCCAATCCTCAGGGGGAGTCACAGATACGCAGTATTTT.

The V call is TRBV29-1, the J call TRBJ2-7; possible D gene TRBD2, 5 bases. With 6 bases removed from V and 3 bases from J, the gap between germline ends came to 6 bases. The CDR3 contains 10 residues. Germline V gene sequence: CDR1 SQVTM, CDR2 ANQGSEA. DNA of the CDR3: TGCAGCGTCCGGGACTACGAGCAGTACTTC. Translated: CSVRDYEQYF.

The chain combines TRBV21-1 with TRBJ1-4; the table assigns TRBD1, which was not confirmed against the DNA. TRBV21-1 is designated a pseudogene. This CDR3 spans 16 amino acids. This chain's CDR3 is CASSKVGTGFNEKLFF. The CDR3 DNA reads TGTGCCAGCAGCAAAGTAGGGACAGGGTTTAATGAAAAACTGTTTTTT.

The rearrangement links TRBV7-9 to TRBJ2-4; no firm D call. Trimming took 1 base from V and 9 from J, leaving 13 bases between them. Germline CDR1 is SEHNR and CDR2 is FQNEAQ (reference sequence). The CDR3 sequence is 14 residues long. The CDR3 protein is CASSLEASGGIQYF. As DNA, the CDR3 is TGTGCCAGCAGCTTAGAGGCCTCGGGCGGCATTCAGTACTTC. The variable domain in full, completed from reference TRBV7-9 and TRBJ2-4, reads DTGVSQNPRHKITKRGQNVTFRCDPISEHNRLYWYRQTLGQGPEFLTYFQNEAQLEKSRLLSDRFSAERPKGSFSTLEIQRTEQGDSAMYLCASSLEASGGIQYFGAGTRLSVL.

The chain uses TRBV4-1 and TRBJ1-2, with unresolved D. This CDR3 region has 14 residues. V lost 0 bases to trimming and J lost 7 bases, with 12 bases between them. Looked up from germline, CDR1 is MGHRA and CDR2 is YSYEKL. In DNA, the CDR3 is TGCGCCAGCAGCCAAGATGGCCTTCGGAGTGGCTACACCTTC. This codes for CASSQDGLRSGYTF.

The J gene is TRBJ1-1, the V gene TRBV18; no firm D call. The length of the CDR3 is 12 residues. Trimming pared 8 bases from V and 0 bases from J, leaving 7 bases between. Per the germline V gene, CDR1 is KGHSH and CDR2 is LQKENI. The CDR3 sequence is CASTPLNTEAFF. For the CDR3, the DNA is TGTGCCAGCACCCCCTTGAACACTGAAGCTTTCTTT.

This chain joins TRBV19 and TRBJ1-4, with TRBD1 matching over 8 bases. The germline V gene encodes CDR1 LNHDA and CDR2 SQIVND (reference sequence). The V and J ends lost 7 bases and 8 bases, in that order; junction bases with no gene match: 12. The length of the CDR3 is 15 residues. CDR3 sequence (DNA): TGTGCCAGTAAGGGTGCTGGACAGGGAAACGAAAAACTGTTTTTT. This translates into CASKGAGQGNEKLFF.

This chain uses TRBV29-1 with TRBJ1-2; D remains ambiguous. V was pared by 4 bases and J by 10 bases, with 19 bases between. The CDR3 spans 13 residues. The V gene's germline CDR1 is SQVTM and CDR2 ANQGSEA. CDR3 protein: CSVAGVANFDYTF. The CDR3 coding sequence is TGCAGCGTTGCCGGGGTCGCCAATTTCGACTACACCTTC.

This chain links TRBV11-2 with TRBJ1-5; perhaps TRBD1 as D (5 bases). Per the germline V gene, CDR1 is SGHAT and CDR2 is FQNNGV. This CDR3 has 17 residues. V lost 0 bases to trimming and J lost 0 bases, with 12 bases between them. The CDR3 coding sequence is TGTGCCAGCAGCTTAGAGGCAGGGTCTTATAGCAATCAGCCCCAGCATTTT. It specifies CASSLEAGSYSNQPQHF.

V and J are TRBV6-6 and TRBJ2-1; unclear D gene. The V end was cut by 5 bases, the J end by 6 bases, with 11 bases between. Germline V gene data show CDR1 as MNHNY and CDR2 as SVGAGI (reference sequence). This CDR3 spans 13 amino acids. The CDR3 bases are TGTGCCAGCAGTCGGGTAGAGTCCAATGAGCAGTTCTTC. It codes for CASSRVESNEQFF.

This chain uses TRBV5-1 with TRBJ2-5; 9 bases fit TRBD1. Germline V gene lookup returns CDR1 SGHRS and CDR2 YFSETQ. The CDR3 is 15 residues long. The junction had 10 bases not matched to a gene; V was cut back by 5 bases and J by 5 bases. The CDR3 protein is CASRDRGSPEETQYF. CDR3 DNA sequence: TGCGCCAGCAGGGACAGGGGCTCCCCAGAGGAGACCCAGTACTTC. The full variable domain, its missing parts supplied by reference TRBV5-1 and TRBJ2-5, is KAGVTQTPRYLIKTRGQQVTLSCSPISGHRSVSWYQQTPGQGLQFLFEYFSETQRNKGNFPGRFSGRQFSNSRSEMNVSTLELGDSALYLCASRDRGSPEETQYFGPGTRLLVL.

The chain joins TRBV27 to TRBJ1-5, with TRBD1 matching over 7 bases. V dropped 6 bases and J dropped 1; count of bases not matched to a gene: 6. The CDR3 loop spans 15 amino acids. Germline CDR1 MNHEY, CDR2 SMNVEV (reference sequence). CDR3 DNA sequence: TGTGCCAGCAGCTACTTGGGACAGAGCAATCAGCCCCAGCATTTT. Amino acid sequence: CASSYLGQSNQPQHF.

Details on this clone: Other DNA sequences in the sample encode the same CDR3. The rearrangement uses TRBV18 and TRBJ2-3; D remains ambiguous. CDR1 KGHSH and CDR2 LQKENI come from the germline V gene. Trimming removed 3 bases at V and 0 bases at J, with 7 bases between. The CDR3 has 14 amino acids. The CDR3 DNA is TGTGCCAGCTCACCGAAAGGGAGCACAGATACGCAGTATTTT. Protein sequence: CASSPKGSTDTQYF.

The V gene is TRBV30, the J gene TRBJ1-6; no firm D call. Germline V gives CDR1 GTSNPN, CDR2 SVGIG (reference sequence). This CDR3 spans 12 amino acids. Trimming took off 3 bases at V and 10 bases at J, with 10 bases between the two ends. The CDR3 loop is CAWSRTLSPLHF. CDR3 nucleotides: TGTGCCTGGAGCCGAACTTTATCACCCCTCCACTTT.

The chain has TRBV15 and TRBJ2-7; D may be TRBD2 (6 bases). The V gene lost 4 bases and the J gene lost 3 bases, with 22 bases spanning the gap. Per the germline V gene, CDR1 is LNHNV and CDR2 is YYDKDF (reference sequence). The CDR3 is 17 residues long. The CDR3 loop reads CATSTPHGAGRFYEQYF. CDR3 DNA sequence: TGTGCCACCAGCACCCCCCACGGGGCGGGACGGTTCTACGAGCAGTACTTC.

The J gene is TRBJ2-7, the V gene TRBV9; weak D call: TRBD2 (6 bases). The germline CDR1 and CDR2 sequences are SGDLS and YYNGEE. The length of the CDR3 is 14 residues. V lost 0 bases and J 6 bases, leaving 13 bases between the germline ends. The CDR3 nucleotides are TGTGCCAGCAGCGTAGTTGGGGGAGCGGGCGAGCAGTACTTC. Translation: CASSVVGGAGEQYF.

This chain uses TRBV7-2 with TRBJ1-2; D remains ambiguous. V was clipped by 4 bases and J by 2 bases, with 8 bases between them. This CDR3 contains 13 residues. Germline-derived CDR1 and CDR2 are SGHTA and FQGNSA. The CDR3 nucleotides are TGTGCCAGCAGCTCCGAGTGGAACTATGGCTACACCTTC. Translated, it gives CASSSEWNYGYTF.

V is TRBV11-2 and J is TRBJ2-1; 9 bases map to TRBD2. The CDR3 has 16 amino acids. Germline V gene data show CDR1 as SGHAT and CDR2 as FQNNGV. The ends lost 4 bases at V and 9 bases at J; junction bases unmatched: 13. CDR3 nucleotides: TGTGCCAGCAGCTCCTTCATAGCGGGAGCTGGCGGTGAGCAGTTCTTC. Encoded protein: CASSSFIAGAGGEQFF.

V usage is TRBV6-6 and J usage is TRBJ2-3; unclear D gene. This CDR3 has 13 amino acids. The germline CDR1 and CDR2 sequences are MNHNY and SVGAGI (reference sequence). V was trimmed by 0 bases and J by 8 bases, leaving 9 bases between them. CDR3: CASSYSQTSTQYF. Here the CDR3 DNA reads TGTGCCAGCAGTTACTCGCAGACCTCTACGCAGTATTTT.

J is TRBJ2-1 and V is TRBV18, with TRBD1 matching 8 bases. V shed 3 bases and J 6 bases; nucleotides not matched to a gene: 7. CDR1 is KGHSH, CDR2 LQKENI, per germline. There are 15 residues in the CDR3. CDR3 protein: CASSPQPQGANEQFF. CDR3 DNA sequence: TGTGCCAGCTCACCCCAACCTCAGGGGGCCAATGAGCAGTTCTTC.